Reported below is one T cell receptor (beta chain). Relative to the germline gene, one junction end is altered; a read error may explain this. The data were obtained in a study of tumor-infiltrating lymphocytes in primary liver carcinoma. Extraction also yielded germline DNA, while blood RNA was obtained from unsorted whole blood. Priming with a constant-region primer yielded TCR beta cDNA from roughly 490 ng total RNA. Construction of TCR beta libraries relied on three successive nested multiplex PCR rounds employing slightly modified ARM-PCR. TRBV1-TRBV30 forward primers and a C-beta reverse primer were used in the first two PCR rounds, which each ran for 10 cycles. TCRdb reanalysed the multiplex PCR reads using MiXCR and keeps one entry per CDR3 protein. The sample yields approximately 320,000 distinct CDR3 sequences, about 50% seen once. The CDR3 length is 15 residues. Looked up from germline, CDR1 is MNHNS and CDR2 is SASEGT.

The J gene is TRBJ2-2, the V gene TRBV6-1; 7 bases match TRBD1. Material for sequencing was peripheral blood. The clonotype originates from a woman between 25 and 40 years old with primary liver carcinoma and hepatitis B virus infection. CDR3 in DNA: TGTGCCAGCAGTGAAGCAGGGGGCGATACCGTGGAGCTGTTTTTT. Its translation: CASSEAGGDTVELFF.